The rows below give T cell receptor beta chains drawn from one sample of a study of ipilimumab plus nivolumab after autologous stem cell transplantation. Assay: immunoSEQ multiplex PCR; the TCRdb copy retains only in-frame clones and omits some. This sample has about 3,200 clones, with around 84% found just once. This sample comprised PBMCs, obtained in a trial of ipilimumab plus nivolumab as post-transplant consolidation. These receptor sequences come from a male donor with multiple myeloma. Each CDR3 is given with its conserved first and last residue. D genes are given only for firm matches. Where a row states a size, it is once, few, many or the class of an expanded clone; other rows omit it.

-	TRBJ1-1	-	TRBV6-7	TGTGCCAGCACCCAACGCTCGGCGGCAGGGGAATATCACACTGAAGCTTTCTTT	CASTQRSAAGEYHTEAFF
TRBD1	TRBJ1-2	-	TRBV5-1	TGCGCCAGCAGCCCAAGTATCCGTCCCGGGACAGGGGACGGCTACACCTTC	CASSPSIRPGTGDGYTF
-	TRBJ2-4	-	TRBV7-2	TGTGCCAGCAGCTTAGGTAACAGAAAAAACATTCAGTACTTC	CASSLGNRKNIQYF
-	TRBJ1-1	-	TRBV9	TGTGCCAGCAGCGTAGATTCCGGGGTCACTGAAGCTTTCTTT	CASSVDSGVTEAFF
-	TRBJ1-4	-	TRBV6-1	TGTGCCAGCAGTGAAGGGTTTAGGCGGGGGGCTGGAGAAAAACTGTTTTTT	CASSEGFRRGAGEKLFF
-	TRBJ1-1	-	TRBV19	TGTGCCAGTAGTATACGGGGGACTGAAGCTTTCTTT	CASSIRGTEAFF
TRBD1	TRBJ1-4	once	TRBV7-9	TGTGCCAGCAGCTTAGGACAGGGAGAGGTACGGGAACTGTTTTTT	CASSLGQGEVRELFF
TRBD2	TRBJ2-3	-	TRBV9	TGTGCCAGCAGTTTAGCGGGGGGGAACACAGATACGCAGTATTTT	CASSLAGGNTDTQYF
-	TRBJ1-4	-	TRBV5-5	TGTGCCAGCAGGTCCTCGGGGACAACTAATGAAAAACTGTTTTTT	CASRSSGTTNEKLFF
-	TRBJ1-2	-	TRBV28	TGTGCCAGCAGTGACCTTGACAGGTCTAAGGATGGCTACACCTTC	CASSDLDRSKDGYTF
-	TRBJ2-5	-	TRBV14	TGTGCCAGCAGCCTGTTCTCGGGTACCCAGTACTTC	CASSLFSGTQYF
TRBD1	TRBJ2-1	large	TRBV6-1	TGTGCCAGCAGTGGACGGGACAGGAGATACAATGAGCAGTTCTTC	CASSGRDRRYNEQFF